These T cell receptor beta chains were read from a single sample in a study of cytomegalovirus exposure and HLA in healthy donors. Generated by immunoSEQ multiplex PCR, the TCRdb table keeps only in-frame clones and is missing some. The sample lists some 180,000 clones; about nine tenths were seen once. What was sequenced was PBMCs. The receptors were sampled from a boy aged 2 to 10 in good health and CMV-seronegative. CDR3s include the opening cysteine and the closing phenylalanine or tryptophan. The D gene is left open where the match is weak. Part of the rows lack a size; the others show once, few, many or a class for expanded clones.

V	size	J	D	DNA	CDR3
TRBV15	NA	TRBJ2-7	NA	TGTGCCACCAGCAGAGTTGAAGGCGGCGAGCAGTACTTC	CATSRVEGGEQYF
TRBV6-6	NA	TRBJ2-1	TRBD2	TGTGCCAGCAGTTGGGCGGGGGAGCGGGAGTACAATGAGCAGTTCTTC	CASSWAGEREYNEQFF
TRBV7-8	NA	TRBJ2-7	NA	TGTGCCAGCAGCCGCTCGGGGCGGGGCTCCTACGAGCAGTACTTC	CASSRSGRGSYEQYF
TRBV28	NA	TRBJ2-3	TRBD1	TGTGCCAGCAGCAGTCCCGGGACAGGGTTGGATACGCAGTATTTT	CASSSPGTGLDTQYF
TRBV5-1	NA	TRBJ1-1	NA	TGCGCCAGCAGCGGGGAGGGACTGGGACCTTTCTTT	CASSGEGLGPFF
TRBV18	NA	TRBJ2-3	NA	TGTGCCAGCTCACCACTGACATTGCGGGGAACGCAGTATTTT	CASSPLTLRGTQYF
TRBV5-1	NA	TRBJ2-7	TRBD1	TGCGCCAGCAGCTTGGGCCCGACAGGGGACTACGAGCAGTACTTC	CASSLGPTGDYEQYF
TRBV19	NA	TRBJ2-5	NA	TGTGCCAGTAGTATCTTAGGAGGGATGGAGACCCAGTACTTC	CASSILGGMETQYF
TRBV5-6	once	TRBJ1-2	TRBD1	TGTGCCAGCAGCGCACAGGGGTTGCTTGGCTACACCTTC	CASSAQGLLGYTF
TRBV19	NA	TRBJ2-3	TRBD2	TGTGCCAGTAGTATTAGCGGGAACTCAGATACGCAGTATTTT	CASSISGNSDTQYF
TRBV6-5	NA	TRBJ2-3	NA	TGTGCCAGCAGTTCCTGGGGGGGGGCGATTCCAGATACGCAGTATTTT	CASSSWGGAIPDTQYF
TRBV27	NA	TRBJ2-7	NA	TGTGCCAGCAGTCAAGCCGGGGTCTACGAGCAGTACTTC	CASSQAGVYEQYF
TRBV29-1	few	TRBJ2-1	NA	TGCAGCGTTGTTCAGACTATCAGGCGGAATGAGCAGTTCTTC	CSVVQTIRRNEQFF
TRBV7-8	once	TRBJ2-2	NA	TGTGCCAGCAGCTTAGTGGGGGCAGGGGATGGCACCGGGGAGCTGTTTTTT	CASSLVGAGDGTGELFF
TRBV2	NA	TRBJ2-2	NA	TGTGCCAGCAAGCAATCTAACACCGGGGAGCTGTTTTTT	CASKQSNTGELFF
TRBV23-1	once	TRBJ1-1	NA	TGCGCCAGCAGTCAACAAAAGGGAAGGGGGGGCACTGAAGCTTTCTTT	CASSQQKGRGGTEAFF
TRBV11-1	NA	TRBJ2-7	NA	TGTGCCAGCAGCTTAAGTCTGCCTGTTGGGACTGGGGGAACCTACGAGCAGTACTTC	CASSLSLPVGTGGTYEQYF
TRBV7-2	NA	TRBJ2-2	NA	TGTGCCAGCAGCAACCGGCTAGCGAACACCGGGGAGCTGTTTTTT	CASSNRLANTGELFF
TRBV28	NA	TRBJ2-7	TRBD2	TGTGCCAGCAACGCGGGGGACTACGAGCAGTACTTC	CASNAGDYEQYF
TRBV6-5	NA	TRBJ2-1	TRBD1	TGTGCCAGCAGTCCAGGGGGCAAGCAGTTCTTC	CASSPGGKQFF
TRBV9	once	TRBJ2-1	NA	TGTGCCAGCAGCGTAGGCGGGTTAGCGGCCTACAATGAGCAGTTCTTC	CASSVGGLAAYNEQFF
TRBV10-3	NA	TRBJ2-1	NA	TGTGCCATCAAGGAGAGGTCGGACAATGAGCAGTTCTTC	CAIKERSDNEQFF
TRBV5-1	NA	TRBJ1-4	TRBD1	TGCGCCAGCAGCTTGATGCCGGAAGGGGGCAATGAAAAACTGTTTTTT	CASSLMPEGGNEKLFF
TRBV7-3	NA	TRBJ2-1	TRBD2	TGTGCCAGCAGCTCGGCGGGGGGGCGTTCATACAATGAGCAGTTCTTC	CASSSAGGRSYNEQFF
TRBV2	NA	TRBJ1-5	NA	TGTGCCAGCAGTGTTGACAGCCATAGCAATCAGCCCCAGCATTTT	CASSVDSHSNQPQHF
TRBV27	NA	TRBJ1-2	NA	TGCGCCAGCAGTGGATACGTCCAGGGCGCTTATGGCTACACCTTC	CASSGYVQGAYGYTF
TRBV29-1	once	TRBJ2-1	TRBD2	TGCAGCGTTGAAGGGACTAGCGGGAGTCTTGATGAGCAGTTCTTC	CSVEGTSGSLDEQFF
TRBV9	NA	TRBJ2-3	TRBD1	TGTGCCAGCAGCGTAGAGGGGGCACGCACAGATACGCAGTATTTT	CASSVEGARTDTQYF
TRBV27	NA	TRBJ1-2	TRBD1	TGTGCCAGCAGTCCAGGACAGGGGGAAACTTATGGCTACACCTTC	CASSPGQGETYGYTF
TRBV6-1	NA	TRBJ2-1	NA	TGTGCCAGCAGTGAGCAACCGAGATACAATGAGCAGTTCTTC	CASSEQPRYNEQFF